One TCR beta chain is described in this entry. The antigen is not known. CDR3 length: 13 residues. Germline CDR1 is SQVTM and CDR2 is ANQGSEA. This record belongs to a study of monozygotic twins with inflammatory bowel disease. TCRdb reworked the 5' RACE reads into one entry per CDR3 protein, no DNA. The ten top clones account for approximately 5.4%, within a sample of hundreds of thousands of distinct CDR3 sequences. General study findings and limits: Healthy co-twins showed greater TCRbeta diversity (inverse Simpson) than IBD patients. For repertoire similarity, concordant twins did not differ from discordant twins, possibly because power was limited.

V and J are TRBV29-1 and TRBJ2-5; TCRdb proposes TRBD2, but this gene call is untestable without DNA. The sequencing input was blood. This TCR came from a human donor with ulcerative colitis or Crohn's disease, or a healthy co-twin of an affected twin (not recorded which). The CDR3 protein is CSAIGPTQETQYF. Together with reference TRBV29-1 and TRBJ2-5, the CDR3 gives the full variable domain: SAVISQKPSRDICQRGTSLTIQCQVDSQVTMMFWYRQQPGQSLTLIATANQGSEATYESGFVIDKFPISRPNLTFSTLTVSNMSPEDSSIYLCSAIGPTQETQYFGPGTRLLVL.